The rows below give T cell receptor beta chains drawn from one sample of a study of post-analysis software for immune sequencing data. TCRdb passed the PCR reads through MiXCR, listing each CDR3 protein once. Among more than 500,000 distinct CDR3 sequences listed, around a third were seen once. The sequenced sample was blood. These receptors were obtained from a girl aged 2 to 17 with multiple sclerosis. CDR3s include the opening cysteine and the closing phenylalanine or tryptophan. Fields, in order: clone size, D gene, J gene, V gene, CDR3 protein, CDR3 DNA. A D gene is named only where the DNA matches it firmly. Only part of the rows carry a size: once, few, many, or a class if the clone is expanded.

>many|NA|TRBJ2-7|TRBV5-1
CASSLGDPTYEQYF
TGCGCCAGCAGCTTAGGGGACCCCACCTACGAGCAGTACTTC
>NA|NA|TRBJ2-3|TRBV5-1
CASRSELASEEYF
TGCGCCAGCAGGTCCGAACTAGCCAGTGAGGAGTATTTT
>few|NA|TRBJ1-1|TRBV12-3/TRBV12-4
CASSRYRGQLTMNTEAFF
TGTGCCAGCAGTCGGTACCGAGGACAGCTAACTATGAACACTGAAGCTTTCTTT
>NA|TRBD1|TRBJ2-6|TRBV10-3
CAISETGSGANVLTF
TGTGCCATCAGCGAGACAGGGTCTGGGGCCAACGTCCTGACTTTC
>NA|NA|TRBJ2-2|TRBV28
CASSRTGRDTGELFF
TGTGCCAGCAGCCGGACAGGGAGGGACACCGGGGAGCTGTTTTTT
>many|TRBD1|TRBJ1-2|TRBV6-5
CASSSDRGHGYTF
TGTGCCAGCAGTTCAGACAGGGGCCATGGCTACACCTTC
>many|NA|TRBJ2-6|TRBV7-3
CASSLTVGANVLTF
TGTGCCAGCAGCTTAACGGTCGGGGCCAACGTCCTGACTTTC
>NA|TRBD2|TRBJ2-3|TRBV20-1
CSAQTSGGEDTQYF
TGCAGTGCTCAGACTAGCGGGGGGGAAGATACGCAGTATTTT
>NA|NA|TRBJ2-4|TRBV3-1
CASSQGWGPKGGNIQYF
TGTGCCAGCAGCCAAGGATGGGGACCCAAAGGGGGAAACATTCAGTACTTC
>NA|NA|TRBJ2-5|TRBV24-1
CATSEHEETQYF
TGTGCCACCAGTGAACATGAAGAGACCCAGTACTTC
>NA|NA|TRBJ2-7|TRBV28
CATNRDSSYEQYF
TGTGCCACGAACCGGGACTCATCCTACGAGCAGTACTTC
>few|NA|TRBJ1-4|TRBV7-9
CASSPVGANEKLFF
TGTGCCAGCAGCCCAGTCGGCGCAAATGAAAAACTGTTTTTT
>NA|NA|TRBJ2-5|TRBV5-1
CASSLRDPLGEQYF
TGCGCCAGCAGCCTCCGGGACCCCTTGGGGGAGCAGTACTTC
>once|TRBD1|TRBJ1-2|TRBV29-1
CSVEYWTGVGYGYTF
TGCAGCGTTGAGTATTGGACAGGGGTAGGGTATGGCTACACCTTC
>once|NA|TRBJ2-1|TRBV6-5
CASSYAGVGIYEQFF
TGTGCCAGCAGTTACGCAGGGGTCGGCATTTATGAGCAGTTCTTC
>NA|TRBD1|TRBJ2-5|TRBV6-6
CASSSSRQGAETQYF
TGTGCCAGCAGTTCCTCTCGACAGGGAGCAGAGACCCAGTACTTC
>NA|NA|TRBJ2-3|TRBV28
CASSLQSDTQYF
TGTGCCAGCAGTTTGCAGTCAGATACGCAGTATTTT
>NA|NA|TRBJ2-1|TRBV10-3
CAISEPTGWVKFF
TGTGCCATCAGTGAGCCTACAGGGTGGGTTAAGTTCTTC
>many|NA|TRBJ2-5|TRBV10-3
CAISATGTETQYF
TGTGCCATCAGTGCAACAGGGACGGAGACCCAGTACTTC
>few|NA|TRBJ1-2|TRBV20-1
CSASYGVGDYGYTF
TGCAGTGCTAGCTACGGGGTTGGCGACTATGGCTACACCTTC
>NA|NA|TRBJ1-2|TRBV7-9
CASMGGYGYTF
TGTGCCAGCATGGGTGGCTATGGCTACACCTTC
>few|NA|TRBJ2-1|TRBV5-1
CASSLGLEESEQFF
TGCGCCAGCAGCTTGGGGCTAGAAGAATCTGAGCAGTTCTTC
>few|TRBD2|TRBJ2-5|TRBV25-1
CASSLGAGGVKTQYF
TGTGCCAGTTCCCTCGGGGCGGGGGGCGTAAAGACCCAGTACTTC
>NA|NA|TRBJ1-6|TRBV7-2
CASSLAGASPLHF
TGTGCCAGCAGCTTAGCGGGGGCCTCACCCCTCCACTTT
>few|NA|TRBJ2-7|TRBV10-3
CAISESRDKAYEQYF
TGTGCCATCAGTGAGTCCCGGGACAAAGCCTACGAGCAGTACTTC
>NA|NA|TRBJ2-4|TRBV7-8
CASSPTAGLEIQYF
TGTGCCAGCAGCCCCACCGCGGGATTAGAGATTCAGTACTTC
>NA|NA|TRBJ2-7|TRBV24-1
CATSDWAPGKPNEQYF
TGTGCCACCAGTGATTGGGCCCCAGGGAAGCCCAACGAGCAGTACTTC
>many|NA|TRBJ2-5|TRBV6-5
CASSPGWETQYF
TGTGCCAGCAGTCCTGGGTGGGAGACCCAGTACTTC
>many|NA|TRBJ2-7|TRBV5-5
CASSLARDSSYEQYF
TGTGCCAGCAGCTTGGCTAGGGATTCCTCCTACGAGCAGTACTTC
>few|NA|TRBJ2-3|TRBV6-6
CASSYLLRLAFTDTQYF
TGTGCCAGCAGTTACCTTCTTAGGCTAGCCTTCACAGATACGCAGTATTTT
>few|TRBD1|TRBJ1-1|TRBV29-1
CSVRGTGGAGTEAFF
TGCAGCGTCCGGGGGACAGGGGGCGCGGGGACTGAAGCTTTCTTT
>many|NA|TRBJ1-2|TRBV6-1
CASMEPGSDGYTF
TGTGCCAGCATGGAACCAGGGTCGGATGGCTACACCTTC
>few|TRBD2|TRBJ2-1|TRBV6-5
CASSSPGAAGGHYNEQFF
TGTGCCAGCAGTTCACCGGGGGCAGCGGGGGGACACTACAATGAGCAGTTCTTC
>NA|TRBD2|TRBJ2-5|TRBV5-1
CASSTLAVQETQYF
TGCGCCAGCAGCACACTAGCGGTCCAAGAGACCCAGTACTTC
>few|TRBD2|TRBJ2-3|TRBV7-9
CASSSSGGTTDTQYF
TGTGCCAGCAGCTCTAGCGGGGGGACTACAGATACGCAGTATTTT
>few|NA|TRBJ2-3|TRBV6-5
CASSYQRGWFGQYF
TGTGCCAGCAGTTACCAACGGGGGTGGTTTGGGCAGTATTTT
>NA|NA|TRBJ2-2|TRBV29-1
CSVDKGNTGELFF
TGCAGCGTTGATAAGGGGAACACCGGGGAGCTGTTTTTT
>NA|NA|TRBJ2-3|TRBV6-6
CASSYNGASSTDTQYF
TGTGCCAGCAGTTACAACGGGGCATCTAGCACAGATACGCAGTATTTT
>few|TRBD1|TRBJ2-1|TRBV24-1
CATSDRGRWDNEQFF
TGTGCCACCAGTGATAGGGGGCGCTGGGACAATGAGCAGTTCTTC
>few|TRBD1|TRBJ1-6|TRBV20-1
CSASKDRESSPLHF
TGCAGTGCTAGCAAGGACAGGGAGAGTTCACCCCTCCACTTT
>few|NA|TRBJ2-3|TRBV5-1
CASSAHGLWTDTQYF
TGCGCCAGCAGCGCCCATGGACTGTGGACAGATACGCAGTATTTT
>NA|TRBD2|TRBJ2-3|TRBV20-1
CSASQGLAAPRDTQYF
TGCAGTGCTAGCCAGGGACTAGCGGCCCCCCGAGACACGCAGTATTTT
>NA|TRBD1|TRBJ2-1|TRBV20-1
CSATGGGYNEQFF
TGCAGTGCTACAGGGGGCGGCTACAATGAGCAGTTCTTC
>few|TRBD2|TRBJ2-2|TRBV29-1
CSVLAPTNTGELFF
TGCAGCGTACTAGCGCCAACGAACACCGGGGAGCTGTTTTTT
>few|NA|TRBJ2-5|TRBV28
CASSLSRGYTKTQYF
TGTGCCAGCAGTTTGAGCAGGGGTTATACGAAGACCCAGTACTTC